This T cell receptor (beta chain) was identified during a study of cytomegalovirus exposure and HLA in healthy donors. The V gene's germline CDR1 is SGDLS and CDR2 YYNGEE. The length of the CDR3 is 16 residues. V lost 1 base, J lost 1 base, and 14 bases lay in between. With respect to this clone: Its antigen is as yet unknown.

Vbeta (60) and Jbeta (13) primers were used in the PCR. Assay: immunoSEQ multiplex PCR; the TCRdb copy retains only in-frame clones and omits some. The sample yields roughly 140,000 clones, roughly 76% seen once. Overall study findings and caveats: It was taken for granted in presence/absence analyses that sequencing depth across donors was roughly uniform.

The sample comprised PBMCs. This clonotype was sampled from a female donor in good health and CMV-seronegative. The chain combines TRBV9 with TRBJ1-1; the D is unclear. The CDR3 DNA is TGTGCCAGCAGCGTACCCGGTTTGGCAGGGAACACTGAAGCTTTCTTT. It yields the protein CASSVPGLAGNTEAFF.